This is a list of T cell receptor beta chains from one sample in a study of T cells in localized non-small cell lung cancer. Sequencing used immunoSEQ multiplex PCR; TCRdb keeps in-frame clones, though not all of them. The sample yields under 3,500 clones, around 20% seen once. The source material was lung tumor tissue, sampled before any cancer treatment. The origin of the receptors is a woman aged 40-70 years with stage I lung adenocarcinoma. Both conserved end residues are part of each CDR3. A D gene is named only where the DNA matches it firmly. A row's size may be missing; if present it is once, few, many or a size class.

size | length | D | J | V | DNA | CDR3
many | 15 | . | TRBJ1-3 | TRBV4-2 | TGTGCCAGCAGCCCGGACATGGACTCTGGAAACACCATATATTTT | CASSPDMDSGNTIYF
few | 15 | TRBD2 | TRBJ2-7 | TRBV6-8 | TGTGCCAGCAGTTCCGGACTAGCGGGGGGGTACGAGCAGTACTTC | CASSSGLAGGYEQYF
few | 14 | . | TRBJ1-3 | TRBV9 | TGTGCCAGCAGCTCCAGCCTCTCTGGAAACACCATATATTTT | CASSSSLSGNTIYF
medium-sized | 15 | . | TRBJ1-6 | TRBV6-8 | TGTGCCAGCAGTACTGGGACCTTGGGCAATTCACCCCTCCACTTT | CASSTGTLGNSPLHF
. | 18 | TRBD1 | TRBJ1-5 | TRBV15 | TGTGCCACCAGCAGAGACACGACAGGGGTCTATAGCAATCAGCCCCAGCATTTT | CATSRDTTGVYSNQPQHF
. | 12 | . | TRBJ2-3 | TRBV19 | TGTGCCAGTAGTTCCCGGACCAGTACGCAGTATTTT | CASSSRTSTQYF
. | 18 | . | TRBJ1-6 | TRBV18 | TGTGCCAGCTCACCAATACGCTACCTAGATTGGGCCTATTCACCCCTCCACTTT | CASSPIRYLDWAYSPLHF
. | 16 | . | TRBJ1-5 | TRBV11-3 | TGTGCCAGCAGCTTAGAAGGCAGGGCTAGCAATCAGCCCCAGCATTTT | CASSLEGRASNQPQHF
. | 15 | . | TRBJ2-5 | TRBV19 | TGTGCCAGTAGTATTGGAGTTTGGCCGGGAGAGACCCAGTACTTC | CASSIGVWPGETQYF
. | 15 | TRBD2 | TRBJ2-1 | TRBV27 | TGTGCCAGCACCTTATCAGCGGGGGGGTTGAATGAGCAGTTCTTC | CASTLSAGGLNEQFF